What follows are 26 T cell receptor beta chains derived from one specimen sequenced in a study of OX40 agonist ivuxolimab in advanced cancers. The method was immunoSEQ multiplex PCR; TCRdb's version includes in-frame clones alone and lacks a portion of them. This sample has 80,000 to 100,000 clones, with about nine tenths found just once. The sample was CD4+ or CD8+ T cells sorted from blood, taken in a trial of the OX40 agonist ivuxolimab. Receptor source: an adult with an advanced solid tumor such as melanoma, head and neck, liver or kidney cancer.

This sequence joins TRBV6-6 and TRBJ1-2, with 7 bases fitting TRBD1. Germline trimming cut 5 bases from V and 7 bases from J; bases unmatched to any gene: 7. CDR1 and CDR2 (germline): MNHNY, SVGAGI (reference sequence). This CDR3 region has 13 residues. The CDR3 nucleotides read TGTGCCAGCAGTCGACAGGGACCCGCTGGCTACACCTTC. Protein product: CASSRQGPAGYTF.

The sample holds a few counts of this clone. The CDR3 spells CASGLQTGYTEAFF. Here the CDR3 DNA reads TGTGCCAGCGGACTCCAAACGGGCTACACTGAAGCTTTCTTT. The rearrangement links TRBV2 to TRBJ1-1, with no clear D. The CDR3 loop spans 14 amino acids. Germline V CDR1 and CDR2: SNHLY, FYNNEI. Trimming removed 8 bases from V and 3 bases from J, with 16 bases in between.

The chain links TRBV30 to TRBJ2-1, with D perhaps matching TRBD2 (6 bases). The CDR3 length is 12 residues. Germline V lookup: CDR1 GTSNPN, CDR2 SVGIG (reference sequence). V lost 6 bases to trimming and J lost 7 bases, with 13 bases between them. The CDR3: CACTSSGNEQFF. The CDR3 nucleotides are TGTGCCTGTACTAGCTCAGGGAATGAGCAGTTCTTC.

The chain links TRBV28 to TRBJ1-5; D unresolved. With 5 bases removed from V and 6 bases from J, the gap between germline ends came to 14 bases. This CDR3 has 14 amino acids. The V gene's germline CDR1 is MDHEN and CDR2 SYDVKM. The CDR3 sequence: CASSPSSGGQPQHF. CDR3 in DNA: TGTGCCAGCAGTCCGTCGTCAGGAGGTCAGCCCCAGCATTTT.

V and J are TRBV10-3 and TRBJ1-4, with 7 bases aligning to TRBD1. CDR1 ENHRY and CDR2 SYGVKD come from the germline V gene. After removal of 5 bases from V and 15 bases from J, the junction contained 15 bases not matched to a gene. This CDR3 region has 14 residues. CDR3 sequence: CAISTQQGPEEMFF. CDR3 coding DNA: TGTGCCATCAGTACTCAACAGGGGCCGGAGGAGATGTTTTTT.

The chain is built from TRBV28 and TRBJ1-1; D is ambiguous. Germline CDR1 MDHEN, CDR2 SYDVKM. V was clipped by 2 bases and J by 5 bases, with 3 bases between them. There are 11 residues in the CDR3. CDR3 coding DNA: TGTGCCAGCAGTTTAAGAACTGAAGCTTTCTTT. Encoded protein: CASSLRTEAFF.

The chain couples TRBV27 to TRBJ2-5; 7 bases fit TRBD2. J lost 5 bases, V lost 6 bases, and 9 bases had no gene match. Germline loops: CDR1 MNHEY, CDR2 SMNVEV (reference sequence). The CDR3 totals 14 residues. In DNA, the CDR3 is TGTGCCAGCAGCCCAGAGGGAGGGTGGGAGACCCAGTACTTC. Translated, it gives CASSPEGGWETQYF.

V is TRBV20-1 and J is TRBJ2-5; D unresolved. This CDR3 is built from 10 residues. Germline V gene data show CDR1 as DFQATT and CDR2 as SNEGSKA (reference sequence). V shed 3 bases and J shed 5 bases, with 4 bases lying between them. CDR3 sequence: CSARDETQYF. The CDR3 DNA reads as TGCAGTGCTAGGGATGAGACCCAGTACTTC.

The J gene is TRBJ1-2, the V gene TRBV30; D call uncertain. Trimming pared 2 bases from V and 6 bases from J, leaving 10 bases between. CDR3 length: 12 amino acids. The germline V gene has CDR1 GTSNPN and CDR2 SVGIG (reference sequence). CDR3 region: CAWSLSQHGYTF. The CDR3 DNA follows: TGTGCCTGGAGTCTCAGTCAGCATGGCTACACCTTC.

This chain links TRBV7-9 with TRBJ1-1; D is unresolved. Germline V gene sequence: CDR1 SEHNR, CDR2 FQNEAQ (reference sequence). This CDR3 contains 15 residues. V lost 7 bases and J 10 bases, leaving 25 bases between the germline ends. This CDR3 is CASTIVPPEIVGAFF. CDR3 nucleotide sequence: TGTGCCAGCACCATAGTCCCCCCAGAAATCGTCGGAGCTTTCTTT.

The chain combines TRBV6-5 with TRBJ1-3; D is undetermined. Trimming cost V 4 bases and J 0 bases, with 7 bases left between them. This CDR3 contains 14 residues. Germline lookup yields CDR1 MNHEY and CDR2 SVGAGI. CDR3 DNA: TGTGCCAGCAGTTCTGGCCCCTCTGGAAACACCATATATTTT. It specifies CASSSGPSGNTIYF.

The gene calls are TRBV11-1 and TRBJ2-1; the match to TRBD2 covers 11 bases. The CDR3 is 16 residues long. Germline-derived CDR1 and CDR2 are SGHAT and FQDESV (reference sequence). V lost 3 bases and J lost 6; bases outside the gene matches: 7. CDR3 sequence reads: CASSLALAGDFNEQFF. Here the CDR3 DNA reads TGTGCCAGCAGCTTGGCACTAGCGGGGGATTTCAATGAGCAGTTCTTC. Full variable domain (remainder filled in from reference TRBV11-1 and TRBJ2-1): EAEVAQSPRYKITEKSQAVAFWCDPISGHATLYWYRQILGQGPELLVQFQDESVVDDSQLPKDRFSAERLKGVDSTLKIQPAELGDSAMYLCASSLALAGDFNEQFFGPGTRLTVL.

This chain uses TRBV10-3 with TRBJ1-2; the D is unclear. Germline V lookup: CDR1 ENHRY, CDR2 SYGVKD. This CDR3 is built from 12 residues. V gave up 6 bases and J gave up 5 bases, with 10 bases separating them. The CDR3 here is CAISTRDYGYTF. The DNA for the CDR3 is TGTGCCATCAGCACTAGGGATTATGGCTACACCTTC.

The V and J genes are TRBV9 and TRBJ1-1, with D perhaps matching TRBD1 (5 bases). CDR1 is SGDLS, CDR2 YYNGEE, per germline. V was cut by 0 bases and J by 0 bases, with 9 bases left in between. This CDR3 region has 15 residues. The CDR3 sequence: CASSVGTSMNTEAFF. The DNA of the CDR3 is TGTGCCAGCAGCGTAGGGACATCAATGAACACTGAAGCTTTCTTT.

The chain links TRBV28 to TRBJ2-1; D call uncertain. The CDR3 covers 11 residues. Germline V gives CDR1 MDHEN, CDR2 SYDVKM. V was pared by 6 bases and J by 10 bases, with 10 bases between. DNA for the CDR3: TGTGCCAGCAGCACCCGCTGGGAGCAGTTCTTC. Translated: CASSTRWEQFF.

V gene TRBV6-5 combines with J gene TRBJ1-4; D possibly corresponds to TRBD1 (6 bases). The CDR3 runs 14 residues. V lost 6 bases, J lost 4 bases, and 12 bases lay in between. Germline V gives CDR1 MNHEY, CDR2 SVGAGI. CDR3 DNA sequence: TGTGCCAGCAGACCTCAGGGGCGTAATGAAAAACTGTTTTTT. Its protein is CASRPQGRNEKLFF.

The chain employs TRBV19 and TRBJ1-1, with unresolved D. This CDR3 comprises 15 residues. The germline CDR1 and CDR2 sequences are LNHDA and SQIVND (reference sequence). V shed 5 bases and J shed 0 bases, with 13 bases lying between them. CDR3 in DNA: TGTGCCAGTAGTGGGGAGGGTGGGATGAACACTGAAGCTTTCTTT. Encoded protein: CASSGEGGMNTEAFF.

V usage is TRBV6-1 and J usage is TRBJ2-2; D is undetermined. Trimming took off 6 bases at V and 3 bases at J, with 11 bases between the two ends. The germline CDR1 and CDR2 sequences are MNHNS and SASEGT. This CDR3 contains 14 residues. CDR3 coding DNA: TGTGCCAGCAGCGACCTCAGGTACACCGGGGAGCTGTTTTTT. Amino acid sequence: CASSDLRYTGELFF.

The chain employs TRBV27 and TRBJ2-2, with no clear D. V was shortened by 2 bases and J by 2 bases, with 12 bases between the two germline ends. CDR3 length: 16 residues. CDR1 is MNHEY, CDR2 SMNVEV, per germline (reference sequence). The DNA for the CDR3 is TGTGCCAGCAGTTTACTCTACCCGGGTAACACCGGGGAGCTGTTTTTT. It yields the protein CASSLLYPGNTGELFF.

The chain recombines TRBV6-5 with TRBJ1-4, with a tentative D call TRBD1 (5 bases). There are 13 residues in the CDR3. Germline CDR1 is MNHEY and CDR2 is SVGAGI. V lost 4 bases and J 7 bases, leaving 10 bases between the germline ends. CDR3 sequence (DNA): TGTGCCAGCAGTTGGGGGGAACGTGAAAAACTGTTTTTT. Translating gives CASSWGEREKLFF.

V usage is TRBV2 and J usage is TRBJ1-2; 7 nucleotides line up with TRBD1. Germline-derived CDR1 and CDR2 are SNHLY and FYNNEI. The CDR3 is 15 residues long. V lost 1 base and J lost 7; bases outside the gene matches: 9. The CDR3 here is CASSEGRGPMGGYTF. The CDR3 region has the DNA TGTGCCAGCAGTGAAGGGAGGGGGCCCATGGGTGGCTACACCTTC.

The chain uses TRBV2 and TRBJ2-2; D might be TRBD1 (5 bases). V shed 6 bases and J shed 6 bases, with 14 bases lying between them. CDR1 and CDR2 from the germline V gene are SNHLY and FYNNEI. The CDR3 runs 14 residues. The CDR3, as DNA: TGTGCCAGCAGCTACACCCCAGGGCCCGGGGAGCTGTTTTTT. It codes for CASSYTPGPGELFF.

The gene calls are TRBV7-2 and TRBJ2-5; tentatively, D is TRBD1 (6 bases). Germline CDR1 SGHTA, CDR2 FQGNSA. The CDR3 is 14 amino acids. Trimming took 3 bases from V and 2 from J, leaving 10 bases between them. CDR3 sequence reads: CASSFRDKQETQYF. The CDR3 DNA follows: TGTGCCAGCAGCTTCCGGGACAAACAAGAGACCCAGTACTTC.

This clone has just one count. The chain employs TRBV5-1 and TRBJ2-3; 7 bases are a match to TRBD1. The V gene's germline CDR1 is SGHRS and CDR2 YFSETQ. J gave up 11 bases and V 0 bases, and 6 bases lay outside the gene matches. The length of the CDR3 is 13 residues. DNA for the CDR3: TGCGCCAGCAGCTTGGCGGGACAGCCCAGGCAGTATTTT. Translating gives CASSLAGQPRQYF. Variable domain in full (rest from reference TRBV5-1 and TRBJ2-3): KAGVTQTPRYLIKTRGQQVTLSCSPISGHRSVSWYQQTPGQGLQFLFEYFSETQRNKGNFPGRFSGRQFSNSRSEMNVSTLELGDSALYLCASSLAGQPRQYFGPGTRLTVL.

This rearrangement joins TRBV19 to TRBJ1-2, with D possibly TRBD1 on 5 matching bases. Trimming shortened V by 3 bases and J by 8 bases, and 16 bases separated the two germline ends. This CDR3 has 14 amino acids. CDR1 is LNHDA, CDR2 SQIVND, per germline (reference sequence). CDR3 in DNA: TGTGCCAGTAGTATTAGCCAGGGAAGAAAAGGCTACACCTTC. Translation: CASSISQGRKGYTF.

The chain combines TRBV19 with TRBJ2-7, with 9 bases that match TRBD2. This CDR3 is 12 amino acids long. Losses at the gene ends were 11 bases for V and 4 bases for J; bases not matched to a gene: 6. Germline CDR1 and CDR2: LNHDA and SQIVND (reference sequence). DNA for the CDR3: TGTGCCCGTAAGCGGGGGGCATACGAGCAGTACGTC. Protein: CARKRGAYEQYV.